The 28 T cell receptor beta chains below come from one sample, sequenced in a study of T cell responses to AZD1222 COVID-19 vaccine. Sequencing used immunoSEQ multiplex PCR; TCRdb keeps in-frame clones, though not all of them. The data show 100,000 to 110,000 clones, about nine tenths seen once. The sample consisted of peripheral blood, taken on day 0 of AZD1222 vaccination. Source of these receptors: an adult in good health.

The genes are TRBV7-9 and TRBJ1-3; possibly TRBD1 for D (6 bases). Germline V gives CDR1 SEHNR, CDR2 FQNEAQ (reference sequence). Trimming took 2 bases from V and 2 from J, leaving 10 bases between them. The CDR3 consists of 15 residues. DNA for the CDR3: TGTGCCAGCAGCTTACGACAGGAAACTGGAAACACCATATATTTT. Encoded protein: CASSLRQETGNTIYF.

This clone appeared a single time. V usage is TRBV20-1 and J usage is TRBJ2-5; D uncertain. There are 10 residues in the CDR3. Per germline, CDR1 DFQATT and CDR2 SNEGSKA (reference sequence). Trimming stripped 3 bases from V and 4 bases from J, with 3 bases between. The CDR3 sequence: CSASSETQYF. CDR3 DNA sequence: TGCAGTGCTAGTTCAGAGACCCAGTACTTC.

The genes are TRBV5-1 and TRBJ2-7; 7 bases are a match to TRBD1. V gave up 0 bases and J gave up 7 bases; unmatched junction bases: 7. Per the germline V gene, CDR1 is SGHRS and CDR2 is YFSETQ. The CDR3 spans 14 residues. This CDR3 reads CASSLAGTEGEQYF. The CDR3, as DNA: TGCGCCAGCAGCTTGGCCGGGACAGAGGGTGAGCAGTACTTC.

The rearrangement uses TRBV7-9 and TRBJ1-6; weak D call: TRBD1 (5 bases). CDR1 is SEHNR, CDR2 FQNEAQ, per germline (reference sequence). The CDR3 extends over 14 amino acids. Trimming took off 5 bases at V and 10 bases at J, with 15 bases between the two ends. The CDR3 spells CASSDSNGDSPLHF. The CDR3 DNA reads TGTGCCAGCAGCGACAGCAACGGGGACTCACCCCTCCACTTT.

This clone appeared a single time. V gene TRBV6-1 combines with J gene TRBJ2-3; no firm D call. This CDR3 comprises 13 residues. The germline CDR1 and CDR2 sequences are MNHNS and SASEGT. The ends were cut back, 5 bases at V and 2 bases at J, with 8 bases in the middle. As DNA, the CDR3 is TGTGCCAGCAGTTCGGACGTCACAGATACGCAGTATTTT. Translating gives CASSSDVTDTQYF.

This chain joins TRBV6-2 or TRBV6-3 and TRBJ2-1, with 7 positions matching TRBD2. The V segment lost 5 bases and the J segment 7 bases; nucleotides outside the gene matches: 17. CDR1 and CDR2 from the germline V gene are MNHEY and SVGEGT. CDR3 length: 17 amino acids. The DNA for the CDR3 is TGTGCCAGCAGTACCCCCGGGGGGAGGGCCTATCGAAATGAGCAGTTCTTC. Amino acids: CASSTPGGRAYRNEQFF.

This sequence joins TRBV6-1 and TRBJ2-7; no reliable D call. The germline CDR1 and CDR2 sequences are MNHNS and SASEGT. This CDR3 has 12 amino acids. Trimming removed 0 bases from V and 4 bases from J, with 4 bases in between. This chain's CDR3 is CASSEAGYEQYF. Written as DNA, the CDR3 is TGTGCCAGCAGTGAAGCGGGATACGAGCAGTACTTC.

This sequence joins TRBV11-3 and TRBJ2-5, with 7 positions matching TRBD1. Unmatched junction bases numbered 3, after V lost 2 bases and J lost 3 bases. The germline gives CDR1 SGHNT, CDR2 YENEEA. CDR3 length: 14 amino acids. CDR3 region: CASSLKGAKETQYF. The DNA for the CDR3 is TGTGCCAGCAGCTTAAAGGGGGCTAAAGAGACCCAGTACTTC.

V and J are TRBV27 and TRBJ2-1; TRBD2 is a possible D gene (5 bases). Trimming pared 6 bases from V and 3 bases from J, leaving 12 bases between. CDR1 and CDR2 from the germline V gene are MNHEY and SMNVEV (reference sequence). The CDR3 is 14 residues long. The CDR3 loop reads CASSKLRDYNEQFF. CDR3 in DNA: TGTGCCAGCAGCAAATTACGGGACTACAATGAGCAGTTCTTC.

The chain recombines TRBV7-2 with TRBJ2-7; 10 bases agree with TRBD1. Per germline, CDR1 SGHTA and CDR2 FQGNSA. The CDR3 totals 17 residues. Unmatched junction bases numbered 15, after V lost 5 bases and J lost 5 bases. For the CDR3, the DNA is TGTGCCAGCAGCCCGGGACAGGGGATCTCCGGGCGCAACGAGCAGTACTTC. It specifies CASSPGQGISGRNEQYF. Using reference TRBV7-2 and TRBJ2-7 for the parts outside the CDR3, the full variable domain is GAGVSQSPSNKVTEKGKDVELRCDPISGHTALYWYRQSLGQGLEFLIYFQGNSAPDKSGLPSDRFSAERTGGSVSTLTIQRTQQEDSAVYLCASSPGQGISGRNEQYFGPGTRLTVT.

J is TRBJ2-1 and V is TRBV5-4, with a possible D match to TRBD1 (6 bases). V was trimmed by 2 bases and J by 6 bases, leaving 12 bases between them. The CDR3 contains 14 residues. Germline V CDR1 and CDR2: SGHNT, YYREEE (reference sequence). The chain's CDR3 is CASSLRTDGNEQFF. The DNA of the CDR3 is TGTGCCAGCAGCTTAAGGACAGACGGCAATGAGCAGTTCTTC. Looking up the rest from reference TRBV5-4 and TRBJ2-1 gives the full variable domain: ETGVTQSPTHLIKTRGQQVTLRCSSQSGHNTVSWYQQALGQGPQFIFQYYREEENGRGNFPPRFSGLQFPNYSSELNVNALELDDSALYLCASSLRTDGNEQFFGPGTRLTVL.

The genes are TRBV14 and TRBJ2-2, with no clear D. CDR3 length equals 12 residues. The V gene lost 0 bases and the J gene lost 5 bases, with 1 base spanning the gap. Germline loops: CDR1 SGHDN, CDR2 FVKESK. The CDR3: CASSQETGELFF. CDR3 nucleotide sequence: TGTGCCAGCAGCCAAGAAACCGGGGAGCTGTTTTTT.

The chain couples TRBV25-1 to TRBJ2-7; D possibly uses TRBD1 or TRBD2 (5 bases each). The ends were cut back, 5 bases at V and 5 bases at J, with 19 bases in the middle. CDR1 is MGHDK, CDR2 SYGVNS, per germline. The CDR3 length is 15 residues. In nucleotides, the CDR3 is TGTGCCAGCAGTCCAAAGGGGACGGGATACCACGAGCAGTACTTC. The encoded protein is CASSPKGTGYHEQYF.

The chain is built from TRBV9 and TRBJ2-1; 10 bases map to TRBD2. Germline-derived CDR1 and CDR2 are SGDLS and YYNGEE. This CDR3 has 16 amino acids. The V segment lost 0 bases and the J segment 8 bases; nucleotides outside the gene matches: 8. The CDR3 sequence is CASSVAASGREYEQFF. The CDR3 DNA sequence: TGTGCCAGCAGCGTAGCGGCTAGCGGGAGAGAATATGAGCAGTTCTTC.

This clone was detected once. The chain has TRBV19 and TRBJ2-1, with TRBD2 matching over 7 bases. V was pared by 2 bases and J by 6 bases, with 7 bases of the junction left unmatched. The CDR3 is made up of 15 amino acids. Per the germline V gene, CDR1 is LNHDA and CDR2 is SQIVND (reference sequence). The CDR3 coding sequence is TGTGCCAGTAGTATATGGGCGGGAGATTTCAATGAGCAGTTCTTC. It is translated as CASSIWAGDFNEQFF.

This clone was observed a single time. The chain combines TRBV19 with TRBJ2-1; 8 bases map to TRBD2. After removal of 4 bases from V and 1 base from J, the junction contained 3 bases not matched to a gene. Germline CDR1 LNHDA, CDR2 SQIVND (reference sequence). The CDR3 is 15 amino acids. The CDR3 DNA follows: TGTGCCAGTAGTAATAGCGGGACGTCCTACAATGAGCAGTTCTTC. It specifies CASSNSGTSYNEQFF.

Written as DNA, the CDR3 is TGTGCCAGCAGCCCCGGGCTAGTATCGGATACGCAGTATTTT. This codes for CASSPGLVSDTQYF. The V call is TRBV7-9, the J call TRBJ2-3; no definite D call. The CDR3 is 14 amino acids. CDR1 and CDR2 (germline): SEHNR, FQNEAQ (reference sequence). Trimming stripped 5 bases from V and 6 bases from J, with 15 bases between.

This chain joins TRBV7-2 and TRBJ2-1; TRBD2 aligns across 7 bases. V dropped 6 bases and J dropped 0; count of bases not matched to a gene: 8. Germline loops: CDR1 SGHTA, CDR2 FQGNSA. This CDR3 has 16 residues. The CDR3 loop is CASSTTSARSYNEQFF. CDR3 DNA: TGTGCCAGCAGTACCACTAGCGCCCGCTCCTACAATGAGCAGTTCTTC.

The chain uses TRBV30 and TRBJ1-6; 9 bases map to TRBD1. This CDR3 has 16 amino acids. J lost 5 bases, V lost 1 base, and 6 bases had no gene match. The germline V gene encodes CDR1 GTSNPN and CDR2 SVGIG (reference sequence). DNA of the CDR3: TGTGCCTGGAGTGCGCAAGGGACAGGGCATAATTCACCCCTCCACTTT. Protein product: CAWSAQGTGHNSPLHF.

The chain recombines TRBV24-1 with TRBJ2-1, with 9 nucleotides matching TRBD1. Germline V lookup: CDR1 KGHDR, CDR2 SFDVKD. Trimming removed 4 bases from V and 3 bases from J; junction bases left unmatched: 9. The length of the CDR3 is 17 residues. The CDR3 reads CATSDVRQGVGYNEQFF. CDR3 DNA: TGTGCCACCAGTGACGTACGACAGGGGGTAGGCTACAATGAGCAGTTCTTC.

The chain joins TRBV6-4 to TRBJ1-3; D possibly corresponds to TRBD1 (5 bases). CDR3 length equals 17 residues. Between the trimmed V and J ends, which lost 0 bases and 0 bases, there was a span of 12 bases. Germline lookup yields CDR1 MRHNA and CDR2 SNTAGT. The CDR3 DNA is TGTGCCAGCAGTGACTCAGGGACGGAGAGCTCTGGAAACACCATATATTTT. It is translated as CASSDSGTESSGNTIYF.

The chain is built from TRBV30 and TRBJ2-2; D is unresolved. Trimming removed 3 bases at V and 0 bases at J, with 8 bases between. From germline, CDR1 is GTSNPN and CDR2 SVGIG (reference sequence). This CDR3 is 14 amino acids long. CDR3 DNA: TGTGCCTGGAGGGCGAGAGCGAACACCGGGGAGCTGTTTTTT. It is translated as CAWRARANTGELFF.

The J gene is TRBJ1-2, the V gene TRBV9; 7 bases line up with TRBD1. The CDR3 loop spans 13 amino acids. In germline, CDR1 is SGDLS, CDR2 YYNGEE. V dropped 5 bases and J dropped 3; count of bases not matched to a gene: 4. CDR3 amino acids: CASRGGWDYGYTF. As DNA, the CDR3 is TGTGCCAGCAGAGGGGGCTGGGACTATGGCTACACCTTC.

This clone was counted a single time. V gene TRBV4-1 combines with J gene TRBJ1-2; 8 bases are shared with TRBD1. The germline CDR1 and CDR2 sequences are MGHRA and YSYEKL. This CDR3 has 17 residues. Germline trimming cut 2 bases from V and 0 bases from J; bases unmatched to any gene: 8. The CDR3, as DNA: TGCGCCAGCAGCCAACCCACCCTGACAGGGGCTAACTATGGCTACACCTTC. Encoded protein: CASSQPTLTGANYGYTF.

V and J are TRBV5-6 and TRBJ1-1, with D uncertain. CDR3 size: 12 residues. Between the trimmed V and J ends, which lost 4 bases and 3 bases, there was a span of 7 bases. Germline CDR1 is SGHDT and CDR2 is YYEEEE. CDR3 bases: TGTGCCAGCAGCACCCCCTACACTGAAGCTTTCTTT. This sequence encodes CASSTPYTEAFF.

This chain joins TRBV24-1 and TRBJ2-1; no firm D call. Germline CDR1 is KGHDR and CDR2 is SFDVKD. CDR3 length equals 16 residues. The germline V and J ends were trimmed by 4 bases and 0 bases, with 12 bases remaining between them. CDR3 in amino acids: CATSDPARLSYNEQFF. In DNA form, the CDR3 reads TGTGCCACCAGTGACCCCGCTCGGCTCTCCTACAATGAGCAGTTCTTC.

The chain links TRBV5-1 to TRBJ1-1, with 7 bases fitting TRBD1. Germline CDR1 SGHRS, CDR2 YFSETQ. The V segment lost 4 bases and the J segment 11 bases; nucleotides outside the gene matches: 14. The CDR3 is 14 residues long. The CDR3 nucleotides read TGCGCCAGCAGCACTAATCCGGGACAGAAATTGGCTTTCTTT. This codes for CASSTNPGQKLAFF.

The rearrangement uses TRBV11-2 and TRBJ1-5; D gene ambiguous. Trimming left V 2 bases short and J 3 bases short, with 5 bases between. Germline V lookup: CDR1 SGHAT, CDR2 FQNNGV. The CDR3 is 13 residues long. As DNA, the CDR3 is TGTGCCAGCAGCTTAAGCCTCAATCAGCCCCAGCATTTT. As protein: CASSLSLNQPQHF.